One sample yielded the 30 T cell receptor beta chains listed below, sequenced in a study of blood T cell repertoires in COVID-19 (TCRdb year 2020). The library was produced with the immunoSEQ multiplex PCR assay. Entries here come from immuneACCESS through TCRdb and include only in-frame sequences with V and J called. Some clones fail to appear in such tables; in the studies checked, an unresolved V gene covers under half of the shortfall, and the cause of the remainder is unknown. The sample contains fewer than 350,000 clones, just under 85% of them found a single time. The ten largest account for around 4.5% of the sample. The material sequenced was peripheral blood. All receptors come from a woman between 50 and 59 years old with active or convalescent COVID-19.

This chain connects TRBV3-1 (or the pseudogene TRBV3-2) to TRBJ2-1, with D perhaps TRBD1 (5 bases). The ends were cut back, 4 bases at V and 4 bases at J, with 14 bases in the middle. This CDR3 contains 15 residues. The germline V gene encodes CDR1 LGHDT and CDR2 YNNKEL (reference sequence). Here the CDR3 reads CASSLLGRAYNEQFF. In DNA form, the CDR3 reads TGTGCCAGCAGCCTGTTGGGGCGCGCATACAATGAGCAGTTCTTC.

The CDR3 DNA sequence: TGTGCCAGCCAGACAGGGGGCAACACTGAAGCTTTCTTT. Its protein is CASQTGGNTEAFF. The chain carries TRBV27 and TRBJ1-1, with 10 bases matching TRBD1. CDR3 length: 13 amino acids. Trimming removed 8 bases from V and 2 bases from J; junction bases left unmatched: 2. Germline lookup yields CDR1 MNHEY and CDR2 SMNVEV (reference sequence).

The chain is built from TRBV7-2 and TRBJ2-7; TRBD2 is a possible D gene (5 bases). This CDR3 spans 12 amino acids. Trimming removed 6 bases at V and 1 base at J, with 7 bases between. Germline CDR1 SGHTA, CDR2 FQGNSA. The CDR3 loop is CASSGESYEQYF. The CDR3, as DNA: TGTGCCAGCAGTGGGGAGTCCTACGAGCAGTACTTC.

This clone came up a few times. The CDR3 DNA is TGTGCCAGCAGCTCGGGATATGAGCAGTACTTC. Translating gives CASSSGYEQYF. This rearrangement joins TRBV27 to TRBJ2-7; possibly TRBD2 for D (5 bases). The CDR3 contains 11 residues. Germline V gives CDR1 MNHEY, CDR2 SMNVEV (reference sequence). Trimming stripped 6 bases from V and 7 bases from J, with 10 bases between.

The rearrangement uses TRBV11-2 and TRBJ1-2, with 8 bases aligning to TRBD1. CDR1 and CDR2 from the germline V gene are SGHAT and FQNNGV. The CDR3 is 16 amino acids. V lost 4 bases, J lost 8 bases, and 15 bases stayed unmatched. CDR3: CASSSRPDRVEEGYTF. The CDR3 region has the DNA TGTGCCAGCAGCTCCCGGCCGGACAGGGTGGAGGAAGGCTACACCTTC. The variable domain in full, completed from reference TRBV11-2 and TRBJ1-2, reads EAGVAQSPRYKIIEKRQSVAFWCNPISGHATLYWYQQILGQGPKLLIQFQNNGVVDDSQLPKDRFSAERLKGVDSTLKIQPAKLEDSAVYLCASSSRPDRVEEGYTFGSGTRLTVV.

Details on this clone: The sample holds other DNA sequences that translate to the same CDR3. The chain links TRBV5-1 to TRBJ2-3; weak D call: TRBD2 (5 bases). CDR1 SGHRS and CDR2 YFSETQ come from the germline V gene. The CDR3 contains 14 residues. With 4 bases removed from V and 1 base from J, the gap between germline ends came to 10 bases. CDR3 amino acids: CASSRDSGTDTQYF. The CDR3 nucleotides are TGCGCCAGCAGCAGAGATAGCGGCACAGATACGCAGTATTTT.

The chain employs TRBV12-2 and TRBJ2-7; TRBD1 is taken as the D call from the table, unchecked against the DNA. TRBV12-2 is listed as a pseudogene. This CDR3 has 14 amino acids. Here the CDR3 DNA reads TGTGCAAGTCGCCAGGACAGGGGTAGGTACGAGCAGTACTTC. This encodes CASRQDRGRYEQYF.

This chain connects TRBV2 to TRBJ1-1; 7 nucleotides match TRBD1. The CDR3 consists of 14 residues. Per the germline V gene, CDR1 is SNHLY and CDR2 is FYNNEI. V shed 6 bases, J shed 0 bases, and the junction held 4 bases outside the gene matches. CDR3 sequence: CASRRDSMNTEAFF. DNA of the CDR3: TGTGCCAGCAGGCGGGACAGTATGAACACTGAAGCTTTCTTT.

The chain is built from TRBV6-4 and TRBJ2-6; the match to TRBD1 covers 10 bases. The CDR3 totals 18 residues. Germline V gives CDR1 MRHNA, CDR2 SNTAGT. Germline trimming cut 10 bases from V and 4 bases from J; bases unmatched to any gene: 16. CDR3: CATGTGASPSGGANVLTF. CDR3 sequence (DNA): TGTGCCACCGGGACAGGGGCCTCCCCTTCTGGGGGGGCCAACGTCCTGACTTTC.

The chain employs TRBV18 and TRBJ1-1; no reliable D call. Germline values: CDR1 KGHSH, CDR2 LQKENI. Trimming removed 3 bases from V and 1 base from J, with 9 bases in between. This CDR3 has 14 amino acids. DNA for the CDR3: TGTGCCAGCTCACCTAGGCAGCGGAACACTGAAGCTTTCTTT. The encoded protein is CASSPRQRNTEAFF.

The count of this clone is one. The rearrangement links TRBV18 to TRBJ2-5; 12 positions agree with TRBD2. The CDR3 extends over 18 amino acids. J was trimmed by 1 base and V by 2 bases; bases with no gene match: 8. CDR1 and CDR2 from the germline V gene are KGHSH and LQKENI. The CDR3 DNA is TGTGCCAGCTCACCAGATTCAGGACTAGCGGGACCCCAAGAGACCCAGTACTTC. As protein: CASSPDSGLAGPQETQYF.

This clone was found once. The chain is built from TRBV5-4 and TRBJ1-2, with 8 bases that match TRBD1. After removal of 1 base from V and 3 bases from J, the junction contained 8 bases not matched to a gene. The CDR3 is 16 residues long. CDR1 and CDR2 (germline): SGHNT, YYREEE (reference sequence). The CDR3 region has the DNA TGTGCCAGCAGCTTGAGGAGGACAGGGATCGACTATGGCTACACCTTC. It codes for CASSLRRTGIDYGYTF. Combining the CDR3 with reference TRBV5-4 and TRBJ1-2 gives the whole variable domain ETGVTQSPTHLIKTRGQQVTLRCSSQSGHNTVSWYQQALGQGPQFIFQYYREEENGRGNFPPRFSGLQFPNYSSELNVNALELDDSALYLCASSLRRTGIDYGYTFGSGTRLTVV.

The chain combines TRBV15 with TRBJ2-3; tentative D call: TRBD2 (6 bases). Trimming cost V 3 bases and J 9 bases, with 13 bases left between them. Germline V gene sequence: CDR1 LNHNV, CDR2 YYDKDF (reference sequence). This CDR3 is built from 13 residues. The CDR3 region has the DNA TGTGCCACCAGCAGCACCCGGGGGAGCACGCAGTATTTT. This codes for CATSSTRGSTQYF.

The chain is built from TRBV7-9 and TRBJ2-1; tentative D call: TRBD2 (6 bases). Deletions cut 5 bases from V and 4 bases from J, with 15 bases between. Germline V gene lookup returns CDR1 SEHNR and CDR2 FQNEAQ (reference sequence). The CDR3 is made up of 15 amino acids. The CDR3, as DNA: TGTGCCAGCAGCCCCGGGATCGGGAGTTACAATGAGCAGTTCTTC. Protein sequence: CASSPGIGSYNEQFF.

The J gene is TRBJ1-1, the V gene TRBV28; D might be TRBD1 (5 bases). Germline V gene data show CDR1 as MDHEN and CDR2 as SYDVKM. The ends were cut back, 5 bases at V and 8 bases at J, with 12 bases in the middle. This CDR3 region has 12 residues. CDR3 protein: CASSRGHLEAFF. The DNA of the CDR3 is TGTGCCAGCAGTCGCGGACATCTGGAAGCTTTCTTT. The whole variable domain, filled in from reference TRBV28 and TRBJ1-1, reads DVKVTQSSRYLVKRTGEKVFLECVQDMDHENMFWYRQDPGLGLRLIYFSYDVKMKEKGDIPEGYSVSREKKERFSLILESASTNQTSMYLCASSRGHLEAFFGQGTRLTVV.

The J gene is TRBJ1-2, the V gene TRBV27; weak D call: TRBD1 (6 bases). This CDR3 has 13 residues. With 3 bases removed from V and 6 bases from J, the gap between germline ends came to 11 bases. CDR1 MNHEY and CDR2 SMNVEV come from the germline V gene (reference sequence). The CDR3 loop is CASSFRGPDGYTF. In DNA, the CDR3 is TGTGCCAGCAGTTTCAGGGGACCAGATGGCTACACCTTC.

This chain joins TRBV5-8 and TRBJ2-5; 8 bases align to TRBD1. The V gene end was trimmed by 4 bases and the J gene end by 2 bases; junction bases not matched to a gene: 7. The CDR3 is 15 residues long. The V gene's germline CDR1 is SGHTS and CDR2 YDEGEE. CDR3 in amino acids: CASSPRTGNQETQYF. CDR3 bases: TGTGCCAGCAGCCCACGGACAGGGAATCAAGAGACCCAGTACTTC.

The chain recombines TRBV28 with TRBJ2-1, with 9 nucleotides matching TRBD2. The CDR3 contains 17 residues. Losses at the gene ends were 5 bases for V and 1 base for J; bases not matched to a gene: 9. Germline lookup yields CDR1 MDHEN and CDR2 SYDVKM. The CDR3 is CASSPFLAGVSYNEQFF. The CDR3, as DNA: TGTGCCAGCAGTCCTTTCTTAGCGGGAGTTTCCTACAATGAGCAGTTCTTC.

V is TRBV7-9 and J is TRBJ1-1; TRBD1 matches at 9 bases. The CDR3 is 15 amino acids. The V segment lost 5 bases and the J segment 0 bases; nucleotides outside the gene matches: 4. The germline V gene encodes CDR1 SEHNR and CDR2 FQNEAQ (reference sequence). For the CDR3, the DNA is TGTGCCAGCAGCCTAGACAGGGGGTTGAACACTGAAGCTTTCTTT. Protein: CASSLDRGLNTEAFF.

The rearrangement uses TRBV19 and TRBJ1-2; no reliable D call. V lost 6 bases to trimming and J lost 4 bases, with 21 bases between them. Germline V lookup: CDR1 LNHDA, CDR2 SQIVND (reference sequence). There are 16 residues in the CDR3. CDR3 in DNA: TGTGCCAGTAGCATAACCGGAGTATCGCCTACCTATGGCTACACCTTC. It encodes CASSITGVSPTYGYTF. Full variable domain (missing parts from reference TRBV19 and TRBJ1-2): DGGITQSPKYLFRKEGQNVTLSCEQNLNHDAMYWYRQDPGQGLRLIYYSQIVNDFQKGDIAEGYSVSREKKESFPLTVTSAQKNPTAFYLCASSITGVSPTYGYTFGSGTRLTVV.

This chain joins TRBV3-1 (or the pseudogene TRBV3-2) and TRBJ2-2; D is possibly TRBD2 (6 bases). Trimming removed 1 base from V and 4 bases from J, with 10 bases in between. The CDR3 runs 15 residues. The germline gives CDR1 LGHDT, CDR2 YNNKEL (reference sequence). CDR3 sequence (DNA): TGTGCCAGCAGCCAAGCACTGACTAGCACCGGGGAGCTGTTTTTT. Its protein product is CASSQALTSTGELFF.

This clone occurred once. The chain couples TRBV6-1 to TRBJ1-5; D gene uncertain. Trimming removed 2 bases from V and 0 bases from J, with 11 bases in between. This CDR3 contains 16 residues. Germline V gene data show CDR1 as MNHNS and CDR2 as SASEGT. CDR3 coding DNA: TGTGCCAGCAGTGAATACAGACGTCATAGCAATCAGCCCCAGCATTTT. This codes for CASSEYRRHSNQPQHF.

The chain joins TRBV5-4 to TRBJ2-3, with D perhaps TRBD2 (6 bases). V shed 1 base and J shed 6 bases, with 15 bases lying between them. Germline V lookup: CDR1 SGHNT, CDR2 YYREEE (reference sequence). The CDR3 has 15 amino acids. The CDR3 protein is CASSLMEGRWDTQYF. The DNA of the CDR3 is TGTGCCAGCAGCTTGATGGAGGGGCGATGGGATACGCAGTATTTT. Supplemented by reference TRBV5-4 and TRBJ2-3, the full variable domain reads ETGVTQSPTHLIKTRGQQVTLRCSSQSGHNTVSWYQQALGQGPQFIFQYYREEENGRGNFPPRFSGLQFPNYSSELNVNALELDDSALYLCASSLMEGRWDTQYFGPGTRLTVL.

The genes are TRBV18 and TRBJ1-4; D is uncertain. Germline loops: CDR1 KGHSH, CDR2 LQKENI. The ends were cut back, 3 bases at V and 5 bases at J, with 19 bases in the middle. This CDR3 has 17 residues. The chain's CDR3 is CASSPVAGGLLNEKLFF. CDR3 sequence (DNA): TGTGCCAGCTCACCGGTGGCAGGTGGACTTCTGAATGAAAAACTGTTTTTT.

There are a few counts of this clone. For the CDR3, the DNA is TGTGCCAGCAGCTTAGTAGGGACAGCTAACACTGAAGCTTTCTTT. It encodes CASSLVGTANTEAFF. V and J are TRBV7-8 and TRBJ1-1, with 7 bases fitting TRBD1. J gave up 2 bases and V 1 base, and 4 bases lay outside the gene matches. CDR3 length: 15 amino acids. Germline values: CDR1 SGHVS, CDR2 FQNEAQ.

A word on this clone: The DNA is omitted, as the CDR3 cannot be located on it reliably, and the CDR3 follows TCRdb's listing. V gene TRBV28 combines with J gene TRBJ2-1; whether TRBD1, the table's D call, matches the DNA was not checked. The CDR3 numbers 12 amino acids, ends counted. Germline V gives CDR1 MDHEN, CDR2 SYDVKM. Here the CDR3 reads CASSSSFQEQFF.

The chain couples TRBV3-1 (or the pseudogene TRBV3-2) to TRBJ1-3; D remains unclear. CDR3 length: 17 amino acids. Germline V CDR1 and CDR2: LGHDT, YNNKEL (reference sequence). Trimming left V 2 bases short and J 0 bases short, with 14 bases between. The CDR3 nucleotides are TGTGCCAGCAGCCAAATACTGGGAGGGTCCTCTGGAAACACCATATATTTT. As protein: CASSQILGGSSGNTIYF.

The chain carries TRBV13 and TRBJ2-7, with D possibly matching TRBD2 (6 bases). The CDR3 contains 15 residues. V dropped 1 base and J dropped 2 bases, with 12 bases sitting between them. Germline V gives CDR1 PRHDT, CDR2 FYEKMQ (reference sequence). CDR3 bases: TGTGCCAGCAGCTTAGCCGATAGCGGACCCTACGAGCAGTACTTC. This gives the protein CASSLADSGPYEQYF. Combining the CDR3 with reference TRBV13 and TRBJ2-7 gives the whole variable domain AAGVIQSPRHLIKEKRETATLKCYPIPRHDTVYWYQQGPGQDPQFLISFYEKMQSDKGSIPDRFSAQQFSDYHSELNMSSLELGDSALYFCASSLADSGPYEQYFGPGTRLTVT.

The CDR3 coding sequence is TGTGCGGTCGGCGGAGCTAACACCGGGGAGCTGTTTTTT. Amino acids: CAVGGANTGELFF. This chain uses TRBV7-9 with TRBJ2-2; D is ambiguous. Germline V gene sequence: CDR1 SEHNR, CDR2 FQNEAQ (reference sequence). There are 13 residues in the CDR3.

The CDR3 region is CASSLGQGPMNTEAFF. The CDR3 DNA reads as TGTGCCAGCAGTTTAGGACAGGGACCCATGAACACTGAAGCTTTCTTT. The V gene is TRBV6-5, the J gene TRBJ1-1; 8 bases map to TRBD1. This CDR3 contains 16 residues. Trimming at V came to 4 bases and at J to 0 bases, leaving 7 bases not matched to a gene. Looked up from germline, CDR1 is MNHEY and CDR2 is SVGAGI.